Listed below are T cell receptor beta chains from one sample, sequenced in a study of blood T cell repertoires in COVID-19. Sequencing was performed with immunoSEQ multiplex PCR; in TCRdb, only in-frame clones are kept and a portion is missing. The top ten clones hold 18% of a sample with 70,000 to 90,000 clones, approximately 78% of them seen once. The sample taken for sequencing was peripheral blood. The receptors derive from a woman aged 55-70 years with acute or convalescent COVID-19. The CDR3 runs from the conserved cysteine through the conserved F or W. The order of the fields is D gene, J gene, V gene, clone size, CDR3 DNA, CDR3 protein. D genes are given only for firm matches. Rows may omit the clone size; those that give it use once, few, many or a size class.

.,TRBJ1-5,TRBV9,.,TGTGCCAGGGGCGGGGGGGCCCGCAATCAGCCCCAGCATTTT,CARGGGARNQPQHF
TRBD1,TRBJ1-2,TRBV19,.,TGTGCCAGTAGTATTCCCCGGGCCAGGGGGCATGGCTACACCTTC,CASSIPRARGHGYTF
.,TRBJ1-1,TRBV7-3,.,TGTGCCAGCAGCTTAAACAGGGACACTGAAGCTTTCTTT,CASSLNRDTEAFF
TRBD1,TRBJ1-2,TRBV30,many,TGTGCCTGGAGTGACCCCAGACAGGGGTCGGCAGCTAACTATGGCTACACCTTC,CAWSDPRQGSAANYGYTF
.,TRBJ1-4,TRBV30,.,TGTGCCTGGAGTACTTTTGGGGGAGGTCGGTCTAATGAAAAACTGTTTTTT,CAWSTFGGGRSNEKLFF
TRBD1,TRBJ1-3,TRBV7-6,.,TGTGCCAGCAGCCTAACAGGGGGCGCCGGAAACACCATATATTTT,CASSLTGGAGNTIYF
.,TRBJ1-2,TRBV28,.,TGTGCCAGCACCTTCACAGGGTCTTCTAACTATGGCTACACCTTC,CASTFTGSSNYGYTF
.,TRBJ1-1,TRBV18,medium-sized,TGTGCCAGCTCACCAGGGGAGGGCTTGAAGACTGAAGCTTTCTTT,CASSPGEGLKTEAFF
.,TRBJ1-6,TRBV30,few,TGTGCCTGGACCAGGACAGTCTCACCCCTCCACTTT,CAWTRTVSPLHF
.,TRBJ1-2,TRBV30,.,TGTGCCTGGAGTGGCAGTAAGAACTATGGCTACACCTTC,CAWSGSKNYGYTF
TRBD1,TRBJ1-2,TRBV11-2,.,TGTGCCAGCAGCCCGACGGGACAGGGGGCGGGCTACACCTTC,CASSPTGQGAGYTF
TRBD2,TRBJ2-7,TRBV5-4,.,TGTGCCAGCAGCCGATTTCTAGCGGGGGGCACCTACGAGCAGTACTTC,CASSRFLAGGTYEQYF
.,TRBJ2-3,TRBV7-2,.,TGTGCCAGCAGCTTAGGGGGCAGGGATACGCAGTATTTT,CASSLGGRDTQYF
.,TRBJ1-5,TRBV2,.,TGTGCCAGCACGAGAAGCAATCAGCCCCAGCATTTT,CASTRSNQPQHF
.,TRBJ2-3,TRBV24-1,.,TGTGCCACCAGTGACCCCTCGACTTCTGTCACAGATACGCAGTATTTT,CATSDPSTSVTDTQYF
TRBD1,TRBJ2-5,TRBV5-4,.,TGTGCCAGCAGCCCTGACAGGGGGCTCCAAGAGACCCAGTACTTC,CASSPDRGLQETQYF
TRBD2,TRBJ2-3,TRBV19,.,TGTGCCAGTAGTCTCCCGGGGGGGGCCACAGATACGCAGTATTTT,CASSLPGGATDTQYF
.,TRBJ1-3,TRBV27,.,TGTGCCAGCAGTTTTATCCCCACCGCGGGAAACACCATATATTTT,CASSFIPTAGNTIYF
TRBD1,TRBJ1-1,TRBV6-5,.,TGTGCCAGCAGAAATCAGGGGGGCACTGAAGCTTTCTTT,CASRNQGGTEAFF
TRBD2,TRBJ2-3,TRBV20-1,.,TGCAGTGCTAGTCTAGCGGGGGGGAATACGCAGTATTTT,CSASLAGGNTQYF
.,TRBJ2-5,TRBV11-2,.,TGTGCCAGCAGCTTAGGGACAGCTCAAGAGACCCAGTACTTC,CASSLGTAQETQYF
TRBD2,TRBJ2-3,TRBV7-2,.,TGTGCCAGCAGCTCGGGGGGGACGCAGTATTTT,CASSSGGTQYF
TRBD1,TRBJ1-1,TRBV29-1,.,TGCAGCGTTCACAGGGGGCCGAACACTGAAGCTTTCTTT,CSVHRGPNTEAFF
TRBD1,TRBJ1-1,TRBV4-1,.,TGCGCCAGCAGCCAAGGGGGGACAGGGTTGAACACTGAAGCTTTCTTT,CASSQGGTGLNTEAFF
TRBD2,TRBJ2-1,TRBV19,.,TGTGCCAGTAGTCGACTAGCGGGGGGGGCGAATGAGCAGTTCTTC,CASSRLAGGANEQFF
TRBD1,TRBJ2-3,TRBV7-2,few,TGTGCCAGCAGCCAAGACAGGGGGAAAACAGATACGCAGTATTTT,CASSQDRGKTDTQYF
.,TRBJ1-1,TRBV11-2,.,TGTGCCAGCAGCTCACCCTGGGTCAGACAGAACACTGAAGCTTTCTTT,CASSSPWVRQNTEAFF
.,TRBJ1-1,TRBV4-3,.,TGCGCCAGCAGCCAAGAACAGGTAATGAACACTGAAGCTTTCTTT,CASSQEQVMNTEAFF
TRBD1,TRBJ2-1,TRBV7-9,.,TGTGCCAGCAACACTATTGCGGGACAGGGCGGCGACAATGAGCAGTTCTTC,CASNTIAGQGGDNEQFF
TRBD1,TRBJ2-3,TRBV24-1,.,TGTGCCACCAGTGAAGCGGGACAGGGATCAGATACGCAGTATTTT,CATSEAGQGSDTQYF
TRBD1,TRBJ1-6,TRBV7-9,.,TGTGCCAGCAGTGGAGACAGGGCCTATAATTCACCCCTCCACTTT,CASSGDRAYNSPLHF
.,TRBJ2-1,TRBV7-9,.,TGTGCCAGCAGCTTAGATGCAGCGAATGAGCAGTTCTTC,CASSLDAANEQFF
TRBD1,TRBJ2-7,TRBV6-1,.,TGTGCCAGCAGTGAACCTCCCCCGGGACAGGGGGTACCAGTCTCCTACGAGCAGTACTTC,CASSEPPPGQGVPVSYEQYF
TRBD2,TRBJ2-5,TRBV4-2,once,TGTGCCAGCAGCCAAGAACTAGCGGGGGGGCAGGTCCAAGAGACCCAGTACTTC,CASSQELAGGQVQETQYF
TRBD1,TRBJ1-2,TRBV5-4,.,TGTGCCAGCAGCAAGACAGGGGCGAGTTATGGCTACACCTTC,CASSKTGASYGYTF
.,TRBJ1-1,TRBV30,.,TGTGCCTGGAGTGTGGGCAGCCGAATTTACACTGAAGCTTTCTTT,CAWSVGSRIYTEAFF
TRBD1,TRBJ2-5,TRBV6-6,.,TGTGCCAGCAGTTACCCCAAGAGACAGGGCGATGAGACCCAGTACTTC,CASSYPKRQGDETQYF
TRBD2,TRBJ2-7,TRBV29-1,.,TGCAGCGTTGTCGGACTAGCAGGTTACGAGCAGTACTTC,CSVVGLAGYEQYF
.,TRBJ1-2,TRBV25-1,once,TGTGCCAGCAGTGAGACAACAGACTATGGCTACACCTTC,CASSETTDYGYTF